This entry concerns a single T cell receptor beta chain. When the RNA was reverse transcribed, random hexamers were used with an input of about 0.5 to 1 ug. TCRdb redid the calling of the immunoSEQ multiplex PCR reads with MiXCR, one entry per CDR3 protein. The sample yields hundreds of thousands of distinct CDR3 sequences, around 93% seen once. This record comes from a study of CD8 T cells in Susac syndrome. TEMRA cells were enriched by FACS, and CD4+ and CD8+ T cells were negatively isolated. Germline V gene sequence: CDR1 SGHRS, CDR2 YFSETQ. There are 12 residues in the CDR3. V lost 4 bases and J lost 6; bases outside the gene matches: 3.

This receptor was taken from a human donor with multiple sclerosis. The chain combines TRBV5-1 with TRBJ2-7, with TRBD1 identical over 8 bases. Sequencing was performed on CD4+ T cells from PBMCs. The CDR3 reads CASSEQGGEQYF. CDR3 nucleotides: TGCGCCAGCAGCGAACAGGGGGGCGAGCAGTACTTC.